The 2 T cell receptor beta chains in this list originate from one sample, sequenced in a study of blood T cells in healthy people across ages. Primers used in a second PCR of about 7 to 12 cycles were a sample-barcoded 5' primer and a J-beta primer mix. From the 5' RACE reads, TCRdb called clonotypes with MiXCR, one entry per CDR3 protein. In the table there are around 800,000 distinct CDR3 sequences, about half of which are singletons. Sequencing used blood. The receptors here all came from an elderly man in good health.

A word on this clonotype: This likely comes from a read error, as the CDR3 has no conserved phenylalanine or tryptophan at its end. V and J are TRBV29-1 and TRBJ1-2, with 8 bases that match TRBD1. The CDR3 contains 12 residues. CDR1 and CDR2 (germline): SQVTM, ANQGSEA. The CDR3: CSAWAGGYDYTL. The CDR3 DNA is TGCAGCGCCTGGGCAGGGGGCTATGACTACACCTTA.

The table lists this clonotype with many counts. This chain uses TRBV20-1 with TRBJ2-7, with 12 bases matching TRBD2. Germline CDR1 reads DFQATT; CDR2 reads SNEGSKA (reference sequence). V was pared by 5 bases and J by 6 bases, with 14 bases of the junction left unmatched. This CDR3 is built from 16 residues. CDR3 nucleotide sequence: TGCAGTGCTCCCCGGACTAGCGGGGACGGATTAAGCGAGCAGTACTTC. Amino acids: CSAPRTSGDGLSEQYF.